A single sample is the source of the 23 T cell receptor beta chains below, sequenced in a study of cytomegalovirus exposure and HLA in healthy donors. Researchers ran the PCR with 60 Vbeta and 13 Jbeta primers. Data came from immunoSEQ multiplex PCR; TCRdb stores just in-frame clones and leaves some out. This sample yields roughly 170,000 clones, of which around three quarters are seen a single time; about 1.5% belongs to the top ten. Sample: PBMCs. These receptors were obtained from a woman aged 25-40 years in good health and CMV-seronegative.

The chain uses TRBV5-6 and TRBJ2-7, with D possibly being TRBD1 (5 bases). Germline V gene data show CDR1 as SGHDT and CDR2 as YYEEEE. CDR3 size: 16 residues. The germline V and J ends were trimmed by 0 bases and 1 base, with 14 bases remaining between them. The CDR3 region has the DNA TGTGCCAGCAGCTTGGCCGGGCAGGGTGGGTCCTACGAGCAGTACTTC. Protein product: CASSLAGQGGSYEQYF.

This clone came up once. This sequence joins TRBV5-1 and TRBJ2-1; TRBD1 is a possible D gene (6 bases). V was cut by 7 bases and J by 13 bases, with 15 bases left in between. The CDR3 has 11 residues. Per the germline V gene, CDR1 is SGHRS and CDR2 is YFSETQ. The CDR3 sequence is CASGLQGLQFF. CDR3 coding DNA: TGCGCCAGCGGATTACAGGGTCTCCAGTTCTTC.

The rearrangement joins TRBV27 to TRBJ2-3; 8 nucleotides line up with TRBD2. The CDR3 runs 15 residues. Per the germline V gene, CDR1 is MNHEY and CDR2 is SMNVEV (reference sequence). The J segment lost 7 bases and the V segment lost 1 base, leaving 7 bases of the junction unmatched. CDR3 in DNA: TGTGCCAGCAGTTTATTTTCGACTAGCGCAAATACGCAGTATTTT. Translation: CASSLFSTSANTQYF.

The chain has TRBV30 and TRBJ1-3; D is perhaps TRBD1 (5 bases). V was pared by 0 bases and J by 3 bases, with 9 bases between. Germline V CDR1 and CDR2: GTSNPN, SVGIG (reference sequence). The CDR3 totals 14 residues. The CDR3 DNA reads TGTGCCTGGAGTGTAGGGGCTTATGGAAACACCATATATTTT. It encodes CAWSVGAYGNTIYF.

The chain combines TRBV19 with TRBJ2-1, with 8 nucleotides matching TRBD2. This CDR3 spans 17 amino acids. With 6 bases clipped from V and 6 bases from J, the junction kept 16 bases outside the gene matches. The germline gives CDR1 LNHDA, CDR2 SQIVND (reference sequence). CDR3 nucleotide sequence: TGTGCCAGTAGGCTCCTGGCGGGGGGTCCTGGCGTCAATGAGCAGTTCTTC. It specifies CASRLLAGGPGVNEQFF.

This sequence joins TRBV28 and TRBJ2-2, with 12 bases matching TRBD1. The CDR3 is 16 amino acids. Germline lookup yields CDR1 MDHEN and CDR2 SYDVKM. V lost 7 bases to trimming and J lost 7 bases; unmatched junction nucleotides: 10. The DNA of the CDR3 is TGTGCCAGCACCCCCGGAGGGACAGGGGGCTTCGGGGAGCTGTTTTTT. It yields the protein CASTPGGTGGFGELFF.

J is TRBJ1-2 and V is TRBV27; 8 bases align to TRBD1. CDR3 size: 10 residues. Germline loops: CDR1 MNHEY, CDR2 SMNVEV (reference sequence). For the CDR3, the DNA is TGTGAGGGACAGGAGGTCGGCTACACCTTC. Amino acid sequence: CEGQEVGYTF.

J is TRBJ2-1 and V is TRBV7-3; D possibly corresponds to TRBD2 (6 bases). With 2 bases removed from V and 2 bases from J, the gap between germline ends came to 13 bases. The CDR3 consists of 16 residues. From germline, CDR1 is SGHTA and CDR2 FQGTGA. As DNA, the CDR3 is TGTGCCAGCAGCTTAGGGGGGTCTCCACCCTACAATGAGCAGTTCTTC. Its translation is CASSLGGSPPYNEQFF.

The chain joins TRBV29-1 to TRBJ2-7, with TRBD1 as a possible D gene (6 bases). The CDR3 runs 13 residues. Trimming removed 3 bases at V and 1 base at J, with 10 bases between. Germline V lookup: CDR1 SQVTM, CDR2 ANQGSEA. The CDR3 region is CSVESGTSYEQYF. CDR3 bases: TGCAGCGTTGAGTCCGGGACATCCTACGAGCAGTACTTC.

The chain employs TRBV9 and TRBJ2-2; D is uncertain. V lost 4 bases and J 8 bases, leaving 12 bases between the germline ends. CDR1 SGDLS and CDR2 YYNGEE come from the germline V gene. This CDR3 is built from 13 residues. CDR3 coding DNA: TGTGCCAGCAGCCCAAGCCCGTTAGGGGAGCTGTTTTTT. This translates into CASSPSPLGELFF. The variable domain in full, with the rest retrieved from reference TRBV9 and TRBJ2-2, is DSGVTQTPKHLITATGQRVTLRCSPRSGDLSVYWYQQSLDQGLQFLIQYYNGEERAKGNILERFSAQQFPDLHSELNLSSLELGDSALYFCASSPSPLGELFFGEGSRLTVL.

A few counts support this clone. CDR3 in amino acids: CASSHRVGNNNEQFF. The CDR3, as DNA: TGTGCCAGCAGCCACAGGGTGGGGAATAACAATGAGCAGTTCTTC. The rearrangement links TRBV5-6 to TRBJ2-1; tentatively, D is TRBD1 (6 bases). Trimming cost V 4 bases and J 5 bases, with 16 bases left between them. This CDR3 comprises 15 residues. In germline, CDR1 is SGHDT, CDR2 YYEEEE.

This chain uses TRBV28 with TRBJ1-5; D is ambiguous. The CDR3 sequence is 12 residues long. The germline CDR1 and CDR2 sequences are MDHEN and SYDVKM. Trimming removed 7 bases at V and 6 bases at J, with 10 bases between. CDR3 coding DNA: TGTGCCAGCACCGCCGTGAGTCAGCCCCAGCATTTT. Encoded protein: CASTAVSQPQHF. The whole variable domain, remainder taken from reference TRBV28 and TRBJ1-5, is DVKVTQSSRYLVKRTGEKVFLECVQDMDHENMFWYRQDPGLGLRLIYFSYDVKMKEKGDIPEGYSVSREKKERFSLILESASTNQTSMYLCASTAVSQPQHFGDGTRLSIL.

The chain is built from TRBV11-1 and TRBJ2-7, with D possibly matching TRBD1 (6 bases). V shed 0 bases and J shed 5 bases, with 17 bases lying between them. Looked up from germline, CDR1 is SGHAT and CDR2 is FQDESV (reference sequence). The CDR3 length is 16 residues. CDR3 sequence (DNA): TGTGCCAGCAGCTTAGCAGAAGCGTTAGGGGGACACGAGCAGTACTTC. Translated: CASSLAEALGGHEQYF. The full variable domain, rest sourced from reference TRBV11-1 and TRBJ2-7, is EAEVAQSPRYKITEKSQAVAFWCDPISGHATLYWYRQILGQGPELLVQFQDESVVDDSQLPKDRFSAERLKGVDSTLKIQPAELGDSAMYLCASSLAEALGGHEQYFGPGTRLTVT.

V and J are TRBV19 and TRBJ1-1; TRBD1 matches 8 bases. Germline-derived CDR1 and CDR2 are LNHDA and SQIVND (reference sequence). CDR3 length: 16 residues. V lost 5 bases to trimming and J lost 0 bases; unmatched junction nucleotides: 8. In DNA, the CDR3 is TGTGCCAGTAGTTTCCGGGACAGGCCCTTGAACACTGAAGCTTTCTTT. This encodes CASSFRDRPLNTEAFF.

V is TRBV6-5 and J is TRBJ1-1, with a tentative D call TRBD1 (6 bases). The germline V gene encodes CDR1 MNHEY and CDR2 SVGAGI. The germline V and J ends were trimmed by 5 bases and 2 bases, with 9 bases remaining between them. The CDR3 covers 13 residues. CDR3 DNA sequence: TGTGCCAGCAGTCGGACAGTCAACACTGAAGCTTTCTTT. Amino acid sequence: CASSRTVNTEAFF.

V usage is TRBV5-6 and J usage is TRBJ1-2; 8 bases map to TRBD1. J was trimmed by 7 bases and V by 5 bases; bases with no gene match: 10. The CDR3 runs to 14 residues. The germline V gene encodes CDR1 SGHDT and CDR2 YYEEEE. CDR3 region: CASRSTGDLIGYTF. The CDR3 DNA reads TGTGCCAGCAGGTCGACAGGGGATTTAATTGGCTACACCTTC.

This clone rates as medium-sized. This chain uses TRBV4-1 with TRBJ2-1; 13 positions match TRBD2. Germline lookup yields CDR1 MGHRA and CDR2 YSYEKL. The CDR3 extends over 15 amino acids. With V trimmed by 3 bases and J by 7 bases, 3 bases remained unmatched. The CDR3 is CASSHGLAGENEQFF. The CDR3 DNA sequence: TGCGCCAGCAGCCACGGACTAGCGGGAGAGAATGAGCAGTTCTTC.

The chain combines TRBV11-3 with TRBJ1-1; possibly TRBD1 for D (5 bases). Germline loops: CDR1 SGHNT, CDR2 YENEEA. Trimming pared 3 bases from V and 1 base from J, leaving 9 bases between. This CDR3 comprises 14 residues. The CDR3 sequence is CASSFSGSNTEAFF. Here the CDR3 DNA reads TGTGCCAGCAGCTTTTCAGGGTCGAACACTGAAGCTTTCTTT.

V is TRBV5-6 and J is TRBJ2-1; D perhaps matches TRBD1 (6 bases). The CDR3 extends over 15 amino acids. Trimming shortened V by 0 bases and J by 2 bases, and 9 bases separated the two germline ends. Germline loops: CDR1 SGHDT, CDR2 YYEEEE. The DNA for the CDR3 is TGTGCCAGCAGCTTGGACCAGGGGACCTACAATGAGCAGTTCTTC. It is translated as CASSLDQGTYNEQFF.

V gene TRBV7-3 combines with J gene TRBJ1-4, with D unresolved. The CDR3 length is 14 residues. The germline CDR1 and CDR2 sequences are SGHTA and FQGTGA. Trimming left V 8 bases short and J 8 bases short, with 18 bases between. Here the CDR3 reads CASGSEGHAEKLFF. The CDR3 DNA follows: TGTGCCAGCGGCTCGGAGGGTCATGCAGAAAAACTGTTTTTT. Drawing the rest from reference TRBV7-3 and TRBJ1-4, the complete variable domain is GAGVSQTPSNKVTEKGKYVELRCDPISGHTALYWYRQSLGQGPEFLIYFQGTGAADDSGLPNDRFFAVRPEGSVSTLKIQRTERGDSAVYLCASGSEGHAEKLFFGSGTQLSVL.

This clone showed up just once. This sequence joins TRBV27 and TRBJ2-7, with D maybe TRBD2 (6 bases). The CDR3 contains 17 residues. From germline, CDR1 is MNHEY and CDR2 SMNVEV (reference sequence). V gave up 1 base and J gave up 4 bases, with 20 bases separating them. CDR3 region: CASSLFSGGTGLYEQYF. The CDR3 DNA reads TGTGCCAGCAGTTTATTCTCTGGGGGGACCGGCCTTTACGAGCAGTACTTC.

The gene calls are TRBV28 and TRBJ1-5, with D hard to call. This CDR3 has 16 amino acids. Trimming removed 4 bases at V and 2 bases at J, with 15 bases between. Germline CDR1 MDHEN, CDR2 SYDVKM. The CDR3 spells CASSSPGVRGNQPQHF. CDR3 DNA: TGTGCCAGCAGTTCGCCGGGTGTTCGGGGCAATCAGCCCCAGCATTTT. The variable domain in full, with the rest retrieved from reference TRBV28 and TRBJ1-5, is DVKVTQSSRYLVKRTGEKVFLECVQDMDHENMFWYRQDPGLGLRLIYFSYDVKMKEKGDIPEGYSVSREKKERFSLILESASTNQTSMYLCASSSPGVRGNQPQHFGDGTRLSIL.

The chain has TRBV6-1 and TRBJ2-5, with TRBD2 identical over 8 bases. The DNA end is a closer match to TRBJ2-7, so the J assignment may be wrong. There are 13 residues in the CDR3. Germline V gene lookup returns CDR1 MNHNS and CDR2 SASEGT. CDR3 in amino acids: CAPAGTRRYEQYF. The CDR3 bases are TGTGCCCCCGCCGGGACTAGACGCTACGAGCAGTACTTC.